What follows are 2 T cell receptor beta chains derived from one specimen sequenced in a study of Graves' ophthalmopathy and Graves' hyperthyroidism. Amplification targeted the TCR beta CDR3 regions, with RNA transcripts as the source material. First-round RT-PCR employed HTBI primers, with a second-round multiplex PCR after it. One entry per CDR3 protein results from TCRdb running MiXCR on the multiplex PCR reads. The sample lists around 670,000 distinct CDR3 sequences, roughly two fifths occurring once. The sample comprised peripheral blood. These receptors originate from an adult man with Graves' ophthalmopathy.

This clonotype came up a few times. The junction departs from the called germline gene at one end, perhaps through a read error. The CDR3 nucleotides are TGTGCCAGCAGTTACGCGATTGGCTCCGAGCAGTACTTC. This translates into CASSYAIGSEQYF. The V gene is TRBV10-3, the J gene TRBJ2-7; no reliable D call. The germline CDR1 and CDR2 sequences are ENHRY and SYGVKD. The CDR3 is made up of 13 amino acids.

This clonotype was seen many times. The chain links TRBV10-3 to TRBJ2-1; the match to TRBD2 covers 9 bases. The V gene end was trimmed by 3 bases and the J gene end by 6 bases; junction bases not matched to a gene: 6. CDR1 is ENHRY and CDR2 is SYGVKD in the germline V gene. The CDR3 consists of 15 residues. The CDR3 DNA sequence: TGTGCCATCAGTGACAGAGCGGGAGGTCCCAATGAGCAGTTCTTC. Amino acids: CAISDRAGGPNEQFF.